One and the same sample provided the 32 T cell receptor beta chains below, sequenced in a study of CD8+ T cells in alopecia areata. RNA was extracted and reverse transcribed into cDNA as the sequencing template. Profiled with immunoSEQ multiplex PCR; TCRdb holds only in-frame clones, not every one. This table has some 130,000 clones, 45% to 60% appearing once. Treatment reported: oral pan-JAK inhibitor, 5-10 mg twice daily. Here the sequenced sample was CD8+ T cells sorted from blood, taken at week 4, from a patient treated with tofacitinib. The receptor source for this set is a human donor with alopecia areata.

The chain combines TRBV9 with TRBJ1-1, with D perhaps TRBD1 (6 bases). The V end was cut by 3 bases, the J end by 9 bases, with 18 bases between. CDR1 SGDLS and CDR2 YYNGEE come from the germline V gene. The CDR3 runs 14 residues. The CDR3 loop reads CASSASSEGDQAFF. CDR3 DNA: TGTGCCAGCAGCGCTTCCTCCGAGGGGGACCAAGCTTTCTTT. Together with reference TRBV9 and TRBJ1-1, the CDR3 gives the full variable domain: DSGVTQTPKHLITATGQRVTLRCSPRSGDLSVYWYQQSLDQGLQFLIQYYNGEERAKGNILERFSAQQFPDLHSELNLSSLELGDSALYFCASSASSEGDQAFFGQGTRLTVV.

CDR3: CASSFSYRSSYEQYF. Written as DNA, the CDR3 is TGTGCCAGCAGCTTTAGTTACAGGTCCTCCTACGAGCAGTACTTC. V and J are TRBV11-2 and TRBJ2-7; tentative D call: TRBD1 (5 bases). Trimming removed 3 bases from V and 0 bases from J, with 12 bases in between. Per the germline V gene, CDR1 is SGHAT and CDR2 is FQNNGV. The CDR3 sequence is 15 residues long.

Only a few counts were recorded for this clone. The rearrangement joins TRBV4-3 to TRBJ2-5; 9 nucleotides line up with TRBD1. Gene TRBJ2-7 matches the end of the DNA better, so the J call may be wrong. This CDR3 has 15 amino acids. From germline, CDR1 is LGHNA and CDR2 YSLEER. CDR3 sequence (DNA): TGCGCCAGCAGCCACGGACAGGGGATCTCCTACGAGCAGTACTTC. Protein: CASSHGQGISYEQYF.

This chain links TRBV30 with TRBJ1-5, with a possible D match to TRBD1 (6 bases). This CDR3 comprises 14 residues. Trimming pared 1 base from V and 3 bases from J, leaving 10 bases between. Germline V gene sequence: CDR1 GTSNPN, CDR2 SVGIG (reference sequence). CDR3 protein: CAWSAGQSNQPQHF. The DNA for the CDR3 is TGTGCCTGGAGTGCCGGACAGTCCAATCAGCCCCAGCATTTT.

The chain has TRBV4-1 and TRBJ2-3, with TRBD2 as a possible D gene (5 bases). V was cut by 4 bases and J by 7 bases, with 9 bases left in between. The CDR3 is 12 amino acids. The germline gives CDR1 MGHRA, CDR2 YSYEKL. The CDR3 nucleotides read TGCGCCAGCAGCCCAGTCGGGAATACGCAGTATTTT. Its translation: CASSPVGNTQYF.

V usage is TRBV4-1 and J usage is TRBJ2-2; D unresolved. V lost 3 bases and J 0 bases, leaving 2 bases between the germline ends. The CDR3 covers 13 residues. In germline, CDR1 is MGHRA, CDR2 YSYEKL. The DNA of the CDR3 is TGCGCCAGCAGCCACTCGAACACCGGGGAGCTGTTTTTT. Translated: CASSHSNTGELFF.

The chain has TRBV13 and TRBJ2-7, with D tentatively TRBD1 (6 bases). Germline V lookup: CDR1 PRHDT, CDR2 FYEKMQ (reference sequence). The length of the CDR3 is 12 residues. V lost 6 bases to trimming and J lost 4 bases, with 10 bases between them. The CDR3 here is CASSPQGYEQYF. DNA of the CDR3: TGTGCCAGCAGTCCCCAGGGGTACGAGCAGTACTTC. Full variable domain (remainder filled in from reference TRBV13 and TRBJ2-7): AAGVIQSPRHLIKEKRETATLKCYPIPRHDTVYWYQQGPGQDPQFLISFYEKMQSDKGSIPDRFSAQQFSDYHSELNMSSLELGDSALYFCASSPQGYEQYFGPGTRLTVT.

The J gene is TRBJ2-7, the V gene TRBV25-1; maybe TRBD1 (6 bases). This CDR3 is built from 16 residues. V lost 2 bases, J lost 3 bases, and 17 bases lay in between. Germline values: CDR1 MGHDK, CDR2 SYGVNS. CDR3 residues: CASSEKWPRGGYEQYF. The DNA for the CDR3 is TGTGCCAGCAGTGAAAAATGGCCTCGAGGGGGCTACGAGCAGTACTTC.

The rearrangement uses TRBV7-3 and TRBJ2-7; TRBD2 agrees at 10 bases. Germline V gives CDR1 SGHTA, CDR2 FQGTGA. V shed 2 bases, J shed 4 bases, and the junction held 5 bases outside the gene matches. This CDR3 comprises 15 residues. This CDR3 reads CASSLGGTSEYEQYF. CDR3 coding DNA: TGTGCCAGCAGCTTAGGGGGGACTAGCGAGTACGAGCAGTACTTC.

The chain uses TRBV7-9 and TRBJ2-5; 14 bases map to TRBD2. J lost 1 base, V lost 5 bases, and 3 bases had no gene match. Germline V gives CDR1 SEHNR, CDR2 FQNEAQ (reference sequence). The CDR3 is 16 residues long. CDR3 bases: TGTGCCAGCAGCACCGGACTAGCGGGGGGCCAAGAGACCCAGTACTTC. Amino acid sequence: CASSTGLAGGQETQYF.

The chain links TRBV5-1 to TRBJ1-2, with TRBD1 matching over 7 bases. Trimming removed 4 bases from V and 2 bases from J; junction bases left unmatched: 2. Germline values: CDR1 SGHRS, CDR2 YFSETQ. CDR3 length equals 13 residues. The CDR3 is CASSPGQNYGYTF. CDR3 sequence (DNA): TGCGCCAGCAGCCCGGGACAGAACTATGGCTACACCTTC. Full variable domain (remainder filled in from reference TRBV5-1 and TRBJ1-2): KAGVTQTPRYLIKTRGQQVTLSCSPISGHRSVSWYQQTPGQGLQFLFEYFSETQRNKGNFPGRFSGRQFSNSRSEMNVSTLELGDSALYLCASSPGQNYGYTFGSGTRLTVV.

The gene calls are TRBV9 and TRBJ1-1; unclear D gene. CDR3 size: 14 residues. Per the germline V gene, CDR1 is SGDLS and CDR2 is YYNGEE. V shed 1 base and J shed 3 bases, with 10 bases lying between them. The CDR3 loop reads CASSVRELYTEAFF. DNA for the CDR3: TGTGCCAGCAGCGTACGGGAGTTGTACACTGAAGCTTTCTTT.

This clone was recorded a few times. This rearrangement joins TRBV7-8 to TRBJ2-6; unclear D gene. V shed 0 bases and J shed 4 bases, with 4 bases lying between them. Per germline, CDR1 SGHVS and CDR2 FQNEAQ. The CDR3 length is 14 residues. Written as DNA, the CDR3 is TGTGCCAGCAGCTTAGCCCCAGGGGCCAACGTCCTGACTTTC. This encodes CASSLAPGANVLTF.

The rearrangement links TRBV27 to TRBJ2-5, with TRBD2 identical over 9 bases. Germline assignment: CDR1 MNHEY and CDR2 SMNVEV (reference sequence). The V and J ends lost 6 bases and 1 base, in that order; junction bases with no gene match: 6. The CDR3 totals 15 residues. In nucleotides, the CDR3 is TGTGCCAGCAGGCAGGAACTAGCGGGCCAAGAGACCCAGTACTTC. Encoded protein: CASRQELAGQETQYF.

The rearrangement joins TRBV5-6 to TRBJ1-2, with 7 bases matching TRBD1. The CDR3 length is 14 residues. The J segment lost 3 bases and the V segment lost 2 bases, leaving 4 bases of the junction unmatched. Germline CDR1 SGHDT, CDR2 YYEEEE. The CDR3 is CASSFDREDYGYTF. The CDR3 nucleotides are TGTGCCAGCAGCTTCGACAGGGAAGACTATGGCTACACCTTC.

J is TRBJ1-3 and V is TRBV7-6; unclear D gene. The germline V and J ends were trimmed by 2 bases and 2 bases, with 7 bases remaining between them. The CDR3 length is 14 residues. From germline, CDR1 is SGHVS and CDR2 FNYEAQ. CDR3: CASSLTATGNTIYF. The DNA for the CDR3 is TGTGCCAGCAGCTTAACGGCCACTGGAAACACCATATATTTT. The variable domain in full, completed from reference TRBV7-6 and TRBJ1-3, reads GAGVSQSPRYKVTKRGQDVALRCDPISGHVSLYWYRQALGQGPEFLTYFNYEAQQDKSGLPNDRFSAERPEGSISTLTIQRTEQRDSAMYRCASSLTATGNTIYFGEGSWLTVV.

This chain uses TRBV13 with TRBJ1-1, with 7 bases that match TRBD1. CDR3 length: 16 amino acids. CDR1 and CDR2 from the germline V gene are PRHDT and FYEKMQ (reference sequence). Trimming removed 2 bases from V and 1 base from J; junction bases left unmatched: 7. CDR3 loop: CASSLRLGQPNTEAFF. In nucleotides, the CDR3 is TGTGCCAGCAGCTTACGGTTGGGACAGCCGAACACTGAAGCTTTCTTT. The entire variable domain, with the rest obtained from reference TRBV13 and TRBJ1-1, is as follows: AAGVIQSPRHLIKEKRETATLKCYPIPRHDTVYWYQQGPGQDPQFLISFYEKMQSDKGSIPDRFSAQQFSDYHSELNMSSLELGDSALYFCASSLRLGQPNTEAFFGQGTRLTVV.

The chain links TRBV5-6 to TRBJ1-1, with 9 nucleotides matching TRBD1. CDR1 SGHDT and CDR2 YYEEEE come from the germline V gene. The V and J ends lost 0 bases and 5 bases, in that order; junction bases with no gene match: 2. This CDR3 spans 14 amino acids. The CDR3 DNA sequence: TGTGCCAGCAGCTTGGGACAGGGGGAAACTGAAGCTTTCTTT. Its protein product is CASSLGQGETEAFF. The complete variable domain, with remaining parts taken from reference TRBV5-6 and TRBJ1-1, reads DAGVTQSPTHLIKTRGQQVTLRCSPKSGHDTVSWYQQALGQGPQFIFQYYEEEERQRGNFPDRFSGHQFPNYSSELNVNALLLGDSALYLCASSLGQGETEAFFGQGTRLTVV.

This clone was detected only a few times. The chain recombines TRBV5-6 with TRBJ1-1; D is ambiguous. CDR3 size: 13 residues. The germline V gene encodes CDR1 SGHDT and CDR2 YYEEEE. Trimming took 4 bases from V and 4 from J, leaving 11 bases between them. CDR3 amino acids: CASSNSLRTEAFF. The DNA of the CDR3 is TGTGCCAGCAGCAACAGCCTCCGCACTGAAGCTTTCTTT.

The chain uses TRBV7-8 and TRBJ2-3; D might be TRBD2 (5 bases). CDR1 and CDR2 from the germline V gene are SGHVS and FQNEAQ. Trimming pared 1 base from V and 6 bases from J, leaving 17 bases between. CDR3 length: 16 amino acids. DNA for the CDR3: TGTGCCAGCAGCTTAGAAAGGGCCAGCGGATGGGATACGCAGTATTTT. Translating it yields CASSLERASGWDTQYF.

CDR3 bases: TGCAGCGCAAGGGACTGGCACGGTGGGGGCGAGCAGTACTTC. Translating it yields CSARDWHGGGEQYF. J is TRBJ2-7 and V is TRBV29-1, with D maybe TRBD2 (6 bases). There are 14 residues in the CDR3. Trimming cost V 7 bases and J 6 bases, with 22 bases left between them. CDR1 is SQVTM, CDR2 ANQGSEA, per germline.

This rearrangement joins TRBV27 to TRBJ2-3, with D perhaps matching TRBD2 (6 bases). Looked up from germline, CDR1 is MNHEY and CDR2 is SMNVEV (reference sequence). The V gene lost 3 bases and the J gene lost 8 bases, with 15 bases spanning the gap. CDR3 length: 14 residues. The CDR3 here is CASSLGGTGGTQYF. The DNA of the CDR3 is TGTGCCAGCAGTTTGGGGGGAACAGGAGGTACGCAGTATTTT.

This clone has a handful of counts. The chain links TRBV7-9 to TRBJ1-2, with D uncertain. The CDR3 runs to 14 residues. V was cut by 1 base and J by 4 bases, with 10 bases left in between. Germline V gene data show CDR1 as SEHNR and CDR2 as FQNEAQ (reference sequence). Written as DNA, the CDR3 is TGTGCCAGCAGCTTAGTTGGCGGGCCCTATGGCTACACCTTC. Translation gives CASSLVGGPYGYTF.

This chain links TRBV6-5 with TRBJ2-2; D is uncertain. The CDR3 runs 14 residues. Germline CDR1 MNHEY, CDR2 SVGAGI. V shed 2 bases and J shed 3 bases, with 7 bases lying between them. For the CDR3, the DNA is TGTGCCAGCAGTTACGCGACTTACACCGGGGAGCTGTTTTTT. Amino acids: CASSYATYTGELFF.

The sample holds many counts of this clone. V is TRBV27 and J is TRBJ2-3; 8 bases align to TRBD2. J gave up 0 bases and V 4 bases, and 6 bases lay outside the gene matches. This CDR3 contains 16 residues. Germline V gives CDR1 MNHEY, CDR2 SMNVEV (reference sequence). CDR3 coding DNA: TGTGCCAGCAGTTATAGCGGGGCGGCTAGCACAGATACGCAGTATTTT. It translates to CASSYSGAASTDTQYF.

This CDR3 reads CASSLWFGRPYEQYF. The CDR3, as DNA: TGTGCCAGCAGCTTATGGTTTGGTAGGCCCTACGAGCAGTACTTC. J is TRBJ2-7 and V is TRBV7-2; D call uncertain. V lost 2 bases to trimming and J lost 2 bases, with 13 bases between them. CDR3 length: 15 amino acids. Germline V gene data show CDR1 as SGHTA and CDR2 as FQGNSA.

V usage is TRBV29-1 and J usage is TRBJ2-3; TRBD1 aligns across 10 bases. The CDR3 length is 14 residues. Germline values: CDR1 SQVTM, CDR2 ANQGSEA. The V segment lost 6 bases and the J segment 1 base; nucleotides outside the gene matches: 4. The CDR3 DNA sequence: TGCAGCGTCCAAGACAGGGGGCGCACAGATACGCAGTATTTT. Translation: CSVQDRGRTDTQYF.

J is TRBJ2-7 and V is TRBV30; TRBD1 might be the D (6 bases). With 3 bases removed from V and 0 bases from J, the gap between germline ends came to 12 bases. There are 14 residues in the CDR3. Germline V CDR1 and CDR2: GTSNPN, SVGIG (reference sequence). The CDR3 DNA follows: TGTGCCTGGAGCGGACAGAGCCTCTCCTACGAGCAGTACTTC. Translating gives CAWSGQSLSYEQYF.

The CDR3 is CASSLLGEVSGYTF. CDR3 sequence (DNA): TGCGCCAGCAGCTTGTTGGGGGAAGTCTCCGGCTACACCTTC. V usage is TRBV5-1 and J usage is TRBJ1-2; tentatively, D is TRBD1 (5 bases). The CDR3 length is 14 residues. The V end was cut by 1 base, the J end by 8 bases, with 15 bases between. Germline V gives CDR1 SGHRS, CDR2 YFSETQ.

Points on this clone: The sample holds other DNA sequences that translate to the same CDR3. V is TRBV30 and J is TRBJ1-1; D remains ambiguous. The CDR3 runs 11 residues. Looked up from germline, CDR1 is GTSNPN and CDR2 is SVGIG (reference sequence). Deletions cut 4 bases from V and 2 bases from J, with 5 bases between. CDR3 amino acids: CAWKRNTEAFF. The DNA of the CDR3 is TGTGCCTGGAAGAGAAACACTGAAGCTTTCTTT.

V and J are TRBV7-6 and TRBJ2-7; tentative D call: TRBD2 (6 bases). Trimming took off 5 bases at V and 1 base at J, with 12 bases between the two ends. Germline V gene data show CDR1 as SGHVS and CDR2 as FNYEAQ. There are 14 residues in the CDR3. The CDR3 DNA is TGTGCCAGCAGCCTGGGGGGTGAGTCCTACGAGCAGTACTTC. This codes for CASSLGGESYEQYF.

The gene calls are TRBV4-1 and TRBJ1-5; possible D gene TRBD1, 5 bases. V lost 2 bases, J lost 5 bases, and 10 bases lay in between. The CDR3 extends over 14 amino acids. Looked up from germline, CDR1 is MGHRA and CDR2 is YSYEKL. CDR3 residues: CASSQSRAHQPQHF. CDR3 in DNA: TGCGCCAGCAGCCAAAGCAGGGCGCATCAGCCCCAGCATTTT.